This is a list of T cell receptor beta chains from one sample in a study of CD8+CD57+ T cells in acquired aplastic anemia. MiXCR, run by TCRdb on the reads, gives a single entry per CDR3 protein. The sample has about 290,000 distinct CDR3 sequences, 50% to 65% seen once; the top ten hold around 1.3%. Sequencing was done on a sample of sorted CD4+, CD8+, or CD8+CD57+ T cells (not recorded which) from PBMCs. These TCRs come from a human donor with aplastic anemia. Both conserved end residues are part of each CDR3. D genes are given only for firm matches. Rows give clone size only sometimes, using once, few, many, or a class for an expanded clone.

>TRBJ1-4|many|TRBD1|TRBV4-1
TGCGCCAGCAGCCTCAGACAGGGAACTAATGAAAAACTGTTTTTT
CASSLRQGTNEKLFF
>TRBJ1-2|NA|NA|TRBV7-6
TGTGCCAGCACCTCCCGTGGGGGGTACTATGGCTACACCTTC
CASTSRGGYYGYTF
>TRBJ2-3|NA|NA|TRBV29-1
TGCAGCGTTGGCTCAGGCCTCCACACAGATACGCAGTATTTT
CSVGSGLHTDTQYF
>TRBJ2-3|NA|NA|TRBV15
TGTGCCACCAGCAGACTAGCTGGAGGTACGCAGTATTTT
CATSRLAGGTQYF
>TRBJ2-3|NA|TRBD2|TRBV7-9
TGTGCCAGCAGCCAAGTGTTAGTGGGAGGGGCGGACACGCAGTATTTT
CASSQVLVGGADTQYF
>TRBJ2-1|NA|NA|TRBV5-1
TGCGCCAGCAGCGATATTGAGGGTAGCACAGATACGCAGTTCTTC
CASSDIEGSTDTQFF
>TRBJ1-3|many|NA|TRBV6-2/TRBV6-3
TGTGCCAGCACCAATCCCGGACTTTCCGGAAACACCATATATTTT
CASTNPGLSGNTIYF
>TRBJ1-4|NA|TRBD1|TRBV7-9
TGTGCCAGCAGCCAGGAGGACAGGGGAGGCGAAAAACTGTTTTTT
CASSQEDRGGEKLFF
>TRBJ2-5|NA|NA|TRBV6-5
TGTGCCAGCAGTTCCCCGGGAGAAGAGACCCAGTACTTC
CASSSPGEETQYF
>TRBJ1-1|NA|TRBD1|TRBV15
TGTGCCACCAGCAGACCAGGACAGGGAGGAACTGAAGCTTTCTTT
CATSRPGQGGTEAFF
>TRBJ2-5|NA|TRBD1|TRBV6-4
TGTGCCAGCAGGGCACAGGGGTCCGGAGAAGAGACCCAGTACTTC
CASRAQGSGEETQYF
>TRBJ1-2|NA|TRBD1|TRBV19
TGTGCCGGTAGCCAAGGCAGGGGGGGAAACTATGGCTACACCTTC
CAGSQGRGGNYGYTF
>TRBJ2-5|few|NA|TRBV5-1
TGTGCCAGCAGCTCCCTAACCGACAAGAGGGAGACCCAGTACTTC
CASSSLTDKRETQYF
>TRBJ2-1|few|NA|TRBV20-1
TGCAGTGCTAGTGGATCCAGGGTCAATGAGCAGTTCTTC
CSASGSRVNEQFF
>TRBJ2-3|NA|NA|TRBV6-4
TGTGCCAGCAGTTCCCTTGACGCTACGCAGTATTTT
CASSSLDATQYF
>TRBJ2-1|once|NA|TRBV5-1
TGCGCCAGCAGCTTTGTCACGATCAAGGAGCAGTTCTTC
CASSFVTIKEQFF
>TRBJ1-1|few|NA|TRBV12-3/TRBV12-4
TGTGCCAGCAGTTTTGGGGTTGAGGGGTCAACTGAAGCTTTCTTT
CASSFGVEGSTEAFF
>TRBJ1-1|NA|NA|TRBV20-1
TGCAGTGCTAGAATTCCAGGGGCGGTAGACACTGAAGCTTTCTTT
CSARIPGAVDTEAFF
>TRBJ1-2|NA|NA|TRBV2
TGTGCCAGCATGATGGTTAGCGTAGGGATACTCTTC
CASMMVSVGILF
>TRBJ1-5|NA|NA|TRBV24-1
TGTGCCACCAGTGACTTCTTGCACAATCAGCCCCAGCATTTT
CATSDFLHNQPQHF
>TRBJ2-2|once|NA|TRBV12-3/TRBV12-4
TGTGCCAGCGGGGTGACTTCGAACACCGGGGAGCTGTTTTTT
CASGVTSNTGELFF
>TRBJ1-6|NA|TRBD1|TRBV2
TGTGCCAGCAAGGGGGCTGGGGGCAGTTCACCCCTCCACTTT
CASKGAGGSSPLHF
>TRBJ2-7|NA|NA|TRBV20-1
TGCAGTGCTCCAGACAGGCGAACCTACGAGCAGTACTTC
CSAPDRRTYEQYF
>TRBJ2-7|many|TRBD2|TRBV12-3/TRBV12-4
TGTGCCAGCAGTCCCCGGGACTACCCCTACGAGCAGTACTTC
CASSPRDYPYEQYF
>TRBJ1-4|NA|TRBD1|TRBV7-2
TGTGCCAGCAGCTTCGAGGGGACAGGGTCGAGACGGCTGTTTTTT
CASSFEGTGSRRLFF
>TRBJ1-5|NA|NA|TRBV7-4
TGTGCCAGCAGCCAGGGCTACAATCAGCCCCAGCATTTT
CASSQGYNQPQHF
>TRBJ1-1|few|TRBD1|TRBV7-2
TGTGCCAGCAGCTCCCGACAGGGCCTCGTAGCTTTCTTT
CASSSRQGLVAFF
>TRBJ2-3|NA|NA|TRBV7-2
TGTGCCAGCAGCCCCCCGAACTTGGATACGCAGTATTTT
CASSPPNLDTQYF
>TRBJ1-2|many|NA|TRBV7-9
TGTGCCAGCAGCTTCGGGGGGCAAAATGGCTACACCTTC
CASSFGGQNGYTF
>TRBJ2-5|few|NA|TRBV9
TGTGCCAGCAGCCCCATGCACCAAGAGACCCAGTACTTC
CASSPMHQETQYF
>TRBJ1-6|NA|TRBD1|TRBV7-8
TGTGCCAGCAGCTTTCCGGAGACAGGGCTACATTCACCCCTCCACTTT
CASSFPETGLHSPLHF
>TRBJ2-2|once|NA|TRBV24-1
TGTGCCACCAGTGGATTTACAGGGTCAACTAACACCGGGGAGCTGTTTTTT
CATSGFTGSTNTGELFF
>TRBJ1-6|NA|TRBD1|TRBV5-1
TGTGCCAGCAGCTACGCACAGGGGGATTCACCCCTCCACTTT
CASSYAQGDSPLHF
>TRBJ2-2|NA|TRBD2|TRBV7-3
TGTGCCAGCAGCGCACTAGCGGGGGTGACCGGGGAGCTGTTTTTT
CASSALAGVTGELFF
>TRBJ2-3|many|TRBD2|TRBV19
TGTGCCAGCAAATCTAGCGGGGCAAGCACAGATACGCAGTATTTT
CASKSSGASTDTQYF
>TRBJ2-1|NA|NA|TRBV29-1
TGCAGCGTTGAGATCCCCGCTCCGACCTACAATGAGCAGTTCTTC
CSVEIPAPTYNEQFF
>TRBJ2-2|many|NA|TRBV5-1
TGCGCCAGCAGAACTGAGGGATCCGGGGAGCTGTTTTTT
CASRTEGSGELFF
>TRBJ1-2|NA|NA|TRBV7-6
TGTGCCAGCAGCACACGGGCCGGGAGAGGCTACACCTTC
CASSTRAGRGYTF
>TRBJ1-1|many|NA|TRBV18
TGTGCCAGCTCACCTCAAGACCGAACCGCTGAAGCTTTCTTT
CASSPQDRTAEAFF
>TRBJ2-2|many|NA|TRBV3-1
TGTGCCAGCAGCCCGGGGACATTCGGGGAGCTGTTTTTT
CASSPGTFGELFF
>TRBJ1-1|NA|NA|TRBV25-1
TGTGCCAGCAGTCCGATGGGTATCCTGGCTGAAGCTTTCTTT
CASSPMGILAEAFF
>TRBJ2-1|NA|NA|TRBV20-1
TGCAGTGATCCGTCCTACAATGAGCAGTTCTTC
CSDPSYNEQFF
>TRBJ2-1|NA|TRBD2|TRBV5-1
TGCGCCAGCAGAAGCGGGGTGAGCTCCTACAATGAGCAGTTCTTC
CASRSGVSSYNEQFF
>TRBJ2-5|NA|NA|TRBV15
TGTGCCACCAGCAAGGGACAAGAGACCCAGTACTTC
CATSKGQETQYF
>TRBJ2-7|NA|TRBD1|TRBV20-1
TGCAGTGCTTCCACGGGACAGGGGATAACCTACGAGCAGTACTTC
CSASTGQGITYEQYF
>TRBJ2-7|few|NA|TRBV7-9
TGTGCCAGCAGCTTAGCGGGGCATACGGGCTACGAGCAGTACTTC
CASSLAGHTGYEQYF
>TRBJ2-1|NA|TRBD1|TRBV2
TGTGCCAGCAGTTTACATCCGACAGGGGGAATGGACAATGAGCAGTTCTTC
CASSLHPTGGMDNEQFF
>TRBJ2-1|NA|TRBD2|TRBV25-1
TGTGCCAGCAGCCACATACTAGCGGGGGAGCAGTTCTTC
CASSHILAGEQFF
>TRBJ2-1|few|NA|TRBV7-9
TGTGCCAGCAGCTTAGTGGCAGGCTCCTACAATGAGCAGTTCTTC
CASSLVAGSYNEQFF
>TRBJ2-7|NA|TRBD2|TRBV10-3
TGTGCCATCAGGGGCGGGGGATTAGGTGAGCAGTACTTC
CAIRGGGLGEQYF
>TRBJ1-2|many|NA|TRBV7-9
TGTGCCAGCAGCCTCCAAGGGTTGGGTGGCTACACCTTC
CASSLQGLGGYTF
>TRBJ2-5|many|NA|TRBV12-5
TGTGCTAGTGGTTTTGGTGTTCGCGCGGAGACCCAGTACTTC
CASGFGVRAETQYF
>TRBJ2-1|NA|NA|TRBV2
TGTGCCAGACAGGGCACGAGCTCCTACAATGAGCAGTTCTTC
CARQGTSSYNEQFF
>TRBJ1-2|NA|NA|TRBV20-1
TGCAGTGCTAGAGATGCGGGACCCCTAACGGATGGCTACACCTTC
CSARDAGPLTDGYTF
>TRBJ2-1|once|TRBD2|TRBV24-1
TGTGCCACCAGTGATTGGGGACTAGCGGGATCCTACAATGAGCAGTTCTTC
CATSDWGLAGSYNEQFF
>TRBJ1-1|NA|NA|TRBV10-3
TGTGCCATCAGTAATTATCCTGTGAACACTGAAGCTTTCTTT
CAISNYPVNTEAFF
>TRBJ2-2|NA|NA|TRBV5-4
TGTGCCATCAGGGTACTAGGCACCGGGGAGCTGTTTTTT
CAIRVLGTGELFF
>TRBJ2-7|NA|NA|TRBV5-1
TGCGCCAGCTGTAACCTAAGGGGAGTTGGGGAGCAGTACTTC
CASCNLRGVGEQYF
>TRBJ2-1|NA|TRBD2|TRBV7-2
TGTGCCAGCAGCTCACAACGGGGACTAGCGGGAGTCGAGCAGTTCTTC
CASSSQRGLAGVEQFF